One and the same sample provided the 21 T cell receptor beta chains below, sequenced in a study of blood T cells in healthy people across ages. The authors ran a second PCR of roughly 6 to 11 cycles using a sample-barcoded 5' primer and a J-beta primer mix. MiXCR, applied by TCRdb to the 5' RACE reads, yields one record per CDR3 protein. This sample has over a million distinct CDR3 sequences; less than 50% occur once, and the top ten carry 18%. The specimen was blood. The receptors derive from a woman aged 60 to 75 in good health.

The CDR3 loop is CASSALAGGRDTQYF. The CDR3 nucleotides are TGTGCCAGCAGTGCCTTAGCGGGAGGACGAGATACGCAGTATTTT. The chain has TRBV6-1 and TRBJ2-3; 10 bases fit TRBD2. The V and J ends lost 4 bases and 5 bases, in that order; junction bases with no gene match: 6. Germline lookup yields CDR1 MNHNS and CDR2 SASEGT. This CDR3 comprises 15 residues.

The gene calls are TRBV2 and TRBJ1-1; 10 bases are a match to TRBD1. The CDR3 length is 14 residues. Trimming at V came to 5 bases and at J to 4 bases, leaving 4 bases not matched to a gene. Germline CDR1 SNHLY, CDR2 FYNNEI. CDR3 DNA sequence: TGTGCCAGCAGTTGGGGACAGGGGACCACTGAAGCTTTCTTT. Translated, it gives CASSWGQGTTEAFF.

As to this clonotype: A much larger clone lies one base from this, so it may be a read error. V gene TRBV7-2 combines with J gene TRBJ2-3; TRBD2 agrees at 11 bases. The CDR3 has 15 residues. The V gene's germline CDR1 is SGHTA and CDR2 FQGNSA. After removal of 5 bases from V and 8 bases from J, the junction contained 9 bases not matched to a gene. CDR3 DNA: TGTGCCAGCAGCCCAGCTAGCGGGAGGTCAGGTACGCAGTATTTT. As protein: CASSPASGRSGTQYF.

The V gene is TRBV30, the J gene TRBJ1-1; D is perhaps TRBD1 (5 bases). Germline V gene data show CDR1 as GTSNPN and CDR2 as SVGIG (reference sequence). V was trimmed by 4 bases and J by 7 bases, leaving 13 bases between them. The CDR3 totals 12 residues. The CDR3 protein is CAWIGRENEAFF. CDR3 in DNA: TGTGCCTGGATTGGCAGGGAAAATGAAGCTTTCTTT.

This chain uses TRBV7-6 with TRBJ2-4; no clear D. The DNA end favors TRBJ2-7, so the J call may be wrong. CDR3 length: 15 amino acids. CDR1 is SGHVS, CDR2 FNYEAQ, per germline. CDR3 residues: CASSFDTTPFYEQYF. For the CDR3, the DNA is TGTGCCAGCAGCTTCGACACAACCCCTTTCTACGAGCAGTACTTC.

This chain joins TRBV24-1 and TRBJ2-5; D may correspond to TRBD1 or TRBD2 (6 bases each). Germline CDR1 reads KGHDR; CDR2 reads SFDVKD. The length of the CDR3 is 14 residues. With 4 bases removed from V and 9 bases from J, the gap between germline ends came to 17 bases. The CDR3 reads CATSESQGRFAQYF. CDR3 in DNA: TGTGCCACCAGTGAGTCCCAGGGGAGGTTCGCCCAGTACTTC.

V and J are TRBV5-1 and TRBJ2-5, with a weak D call TRBD2 (6 bases). V lost 3 bases and J 11 bases, leaving 11 bases between the germline ends. Germline V gene sequence: CDR1 SGHRS, CDR2 YFSETQ. The CDR3 has 11 residues. The CDR3 here is CASSSDYVQYF. CDR3 coding DNA: TGCGCCAGCAGCTCGGACTACGTGCAGTACTTC.

The sample holds one count of this clonotype. The CDR3 loop is CSARSGPTEQYF. DNA of the CDR3: TGCAGTGCTAGATCCGGGCCGACCGAGCAGTACTTC. The V and J genes are TRBV20-1 and TRBJ2-5, with D uncertain. The end of the DNA fits TRBJ2-7 better, so the J call may be wrong. CDR3 length: 12 amino acids. The germline V gene encodes CDR1 DFQATT and CDR2 SNEGSKA (reference sequence).

A single count supports this clonotype. The chain combines TRBV11-2 with TRBJ2-3; D is perhaps TRBD1 or TRBD2 (7 bases each). Between the trimmed V and J ends, which lost 5 bases and 2 bases, there was a span of 20 bases. CDR1 is SGHAT, CDR2 FQNNGV, per germline. CDR3 length: 17 amino acids. CDR3 sequence: CASSPSGGQIITDTQYF. CDR3 nucleotide sequence: TGTGCCAGCAGCCCTTCGGGGGGACAGATAATCACAGATACGCAGTATTTT. The entire variable domain, with the rest obtained from reference TRBV11-2 and TRBJ2-3, is as follows: EAGVAQSPRYKIIEKRQSVAFWCNPISGHATLYWYQQILGQGPKLLIQFQNNGVVDDSQLPKDRFSAERLKGVDSTLKIQPAKLEDSAVYLCASSPSGGQIITDTQYFGPGTRLTVL.

The chain has TRBV6-4 and TRBJ2-1; 13 positions agree with TRBD2. V was clipped by 6 bases and J by 7 bases; unmatched bases: 6. Germline CDR1 reads MRHNA; CDR2 reads SNTAGT. The CDR3 length is 15 residues. CDR3: CASSQLAGGQNEQFF. In DNA, the CDR3 is TGTGCCAGCAGCCAACTAGCGGGAGGGCAGAATGAGCAGTTCTTC.

The chain recombines TRBV7-2 with TRBJ2-3, with 14 bases lining up with TRBD2. Unmatched junction bases numbered 10, after V lost 5 bases and J lost 3 bases. The CDR3 has 18 residues. Germline CDR1 and CDR2: SGHTA and FQGNSA. The CDR3 DNA is TGTGCCAGCAGCCTCCAACGAAGGACTAGCGGGAGGACAGATACGCAGTATTTT. It encodes CASSLQRRTSGRTDTQYF. Looking up the rest from reference TRBV7-2 and TRBJ2-3 gives the full variable domain: GAGVSQSPSNKVTEKGKDVELRCDPISGHTALYWYRQSLGQGLEFLIYFQGNSAPDKSGLPSDRFSAERTGGSVSTLTIQRTQQEDSAVYLCASSLQRRTSGRTDTQYFGPGTRLTVL.

This clonotype has only a few counts. The CDR3 region has the DNA TGTGCCAGCAGTCACAATTCCTACGAGCAGTACTTC. This codes for CASSHNSYEQYF. The chain couples TRBV28 to TRBJ2-7; no clear D. V lost 5 bases and J lost 1, with 6 bases in between. There are 12 residues in the CDR3. Germline CDR1 reads MDHEN; CDR2 reads SYDVKM.

The J gene is TRBJ2-5, the V gene TRBV29-1; TRBD2 aligns across 9 bases. The germline CDR1 and CDR2 sequences are SQVTM and ANQGSEA. The J segment lost 4 bases and the V segment lost 6 bases, leaving 12 bases of the junction unmatched. This CDR3 is 15 amino acids long. CDR3 protein: CSVRVSGSEAETQYF. For the CDR3, the DNA is TGCAGCGTGAGGGTTAGCGGGAGTGAGGCAGAGACCCAGTACTTC.

The CDR3 DNA sequence: TGCGCCAGCAGTGAGGACAGCGGGAGCAGAGAGCAGTACTTC. Encoded protein: CASSEDSGSREQYF. The chain joins TRBV10-1 to TRBJ2-5; 8 bases are shared with TRBD2. The CDR3 has 14 amino acids. V shed 2 bases and J 11 bases; nucleotides not matched to a gene: 10. Germline CDR1 is WNHNN and CDR2 is SYGVQD (reference sequence).

The chain has TRBV7-9 and TRBJ1-2; 9 bases align to TRBD1. Germline-derived CDR1 and CDR2 are SEHNR and FQNEAQ (reference sequence). The CDR3 covers 15 residues. The V and J ends lost 5 bases and 4 bases, in that order; junction bases with no gene match: 8. CDR3 loop: CASSLGTGMAYGYTF. Here the CDR3 DNA reads TGTGCCAGCAGCCTGGGGACAGGGATGGCCTATGGCTACACCTTC.

This clonotype was found many times. The rearrangement links TRBV20-1 to TRBJ2-7; D gene ambiguous. Germline CDR1 DFQATT, CDR2 SNEGSKA (reference sequence). This CDR3 contains 12 residues. The V end was cut by 7 bases, the J end by 0 bases, with 10 bases between. Here the CDR3 reads CSVTRSSYEQYF. The CDR3 DNA follows: TGCAGTGTCACCCGAAGCTCCTACGAGCAGTACTTC.

Worth noting for this clonotype: One junction end does not reproduce the germline sequence, and a read error may be involved. The chain employs TRBV7-2 and TRBJ2-4; tentative D call: TRBD1 (5 bases). The DNA end lines up better with TRBJ2-5; the J call may be wrong. Germline values: CDR1 SGHTA, CDR2 FQGNSA. CDR3 size: 15 residues. DNA of the CDR3: TGTGCCAGTAGCTTAGTAGGGGTAGGAGCAGAGACCCAGTACTTC. This translates into CASSLVGVGAETQYF.

A remark on this clonotype: The germline gene is not matched at one end of the junction; a read error may be the cause. The chain links TRBV2 to TRBJ2-1, with 8 bases identical to TRBD2. CDR3 size: 16 residues. Germline V gene sequence: CDR1 SNHLY, CDR2 FYNNEI. CDR3: CASRRWTSSSYNEQFF. The CDR3 DNA reads as TGTGCTAGCAGACGCTGGACTAGCAGCTCCTACAATGAGCAGTTCTTC.

The table lists this clonotype with a few counts. The chain has TRBV3-1 and TRBJ1-4; 7 positions match TRBD1. Looked up from germline, CDR1 is LGHDT and CDR2 is YNNKEL (reference sequence). With V trimmed by 8 bases and J by 10 bases, 13 bases remained unmatched. The CDR3 contains 14 residues. This CDR3 reads CASAPGTEGGKLFF. The CDR3 DNA sequence: TGTGCCAGCGCCCCGGGGACAGAGGGCGGAAAACTGTTTTTT.

The V and J genes are TRBV28 and TRBJ2-1; the D is unclear. V lost 11 bases to trimming and J lost 7 bases, with 12 bases between them. The CDR3 is 11 residues long. Germline V lookup: CDR1 MDHEN, CDR2 SYDVKM. CDR3: CAAALWNEQFF. The CDR3 bases are TGTGCCGCTGCCCTATGGAATGAGCAGTTCTTC.

CDR3 sequence (DNA): TGCAGCGTTTCCGAGGGGAACACTGAAGCTTTCTTT. Its protein product is CSVSEGNTEAFF. This chain links TRBV29-1 with TRBJ1-1; D is ambiguous. Looked up from germline, CDR1 is SQVTM and CDR2 is ANQGSEA. The CDR3 consists of 12 residues. Trimming left V 5 bases short and J 1 base short, with 8 bases between.